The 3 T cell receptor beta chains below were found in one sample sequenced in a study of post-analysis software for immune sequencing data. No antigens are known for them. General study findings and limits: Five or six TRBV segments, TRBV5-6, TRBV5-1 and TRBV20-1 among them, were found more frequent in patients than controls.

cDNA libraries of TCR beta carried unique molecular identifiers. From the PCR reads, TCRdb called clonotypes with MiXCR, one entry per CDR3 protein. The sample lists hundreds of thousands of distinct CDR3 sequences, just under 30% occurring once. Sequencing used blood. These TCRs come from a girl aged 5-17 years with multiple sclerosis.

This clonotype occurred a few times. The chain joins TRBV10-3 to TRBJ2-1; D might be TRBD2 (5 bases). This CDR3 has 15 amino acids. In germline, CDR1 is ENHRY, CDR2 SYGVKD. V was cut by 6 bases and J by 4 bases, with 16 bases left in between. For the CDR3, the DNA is TGTGCCATCAGCTCTAAGGACTTATCTTACAATGAGCAGTTCTTC. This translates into CAISSKDLSYNEQFF.

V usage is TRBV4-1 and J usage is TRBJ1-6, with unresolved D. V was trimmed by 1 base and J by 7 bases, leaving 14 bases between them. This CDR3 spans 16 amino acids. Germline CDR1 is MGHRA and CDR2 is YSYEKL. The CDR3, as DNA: TGCGCCAGCAGCCAAGGGTGGCAGGTCGGGAATTCACCCCTCCACTTT. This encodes CASSQGWQVGNSPLHF.

CDR3 sequence (DNA): TGCGCCAGCAGCCAAGATCCGACAGGGGGAAGTACTGAAGCTTTCTTT. Encoded protein: CASSQDPTGGSTEAFF. The chain employs TRBV4-3 and TRBJ1-1; TRBD1 agrees at 9 bases. The CDR3 consists of 16 residues. The V gene's germline CDR1 is LGHNA and CDR2 YSLEER. The V segment lost 0 bases and the J segment 5 bases; nucleotides outside the gene matches: 7.